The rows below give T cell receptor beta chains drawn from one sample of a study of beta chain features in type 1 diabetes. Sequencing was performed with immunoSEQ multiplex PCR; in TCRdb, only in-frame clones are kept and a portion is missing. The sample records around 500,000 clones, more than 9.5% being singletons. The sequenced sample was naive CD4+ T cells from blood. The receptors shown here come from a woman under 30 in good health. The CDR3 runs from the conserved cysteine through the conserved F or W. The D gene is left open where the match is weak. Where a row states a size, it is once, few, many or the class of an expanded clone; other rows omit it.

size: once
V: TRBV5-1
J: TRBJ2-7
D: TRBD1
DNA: TGCGCCAGCAGCTTGGCCGCGACAGGGAGCTCCTACGAGCAGTACTTC
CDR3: CASSLAATGSSYEQYF

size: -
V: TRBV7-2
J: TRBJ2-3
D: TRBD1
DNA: TGTGCCAGCAGCAAGCGGACAGGGGTGGATACGCAGTATTTT
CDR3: CASSKRTGVDTQYF

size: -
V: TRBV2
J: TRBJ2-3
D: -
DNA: TGTGCCAGCAGCCCCACGGGCCTTAGCACAGATACGCAGTATTTT
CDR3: CASSPTGLSTDTQYF

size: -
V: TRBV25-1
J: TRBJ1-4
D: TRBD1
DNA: TGTGCCAGCAGTGAACCCGGGACAGGCCTGGTACAACTGTTTTTT
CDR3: CASSEPGTGLVQLFF

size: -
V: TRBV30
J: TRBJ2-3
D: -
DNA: TGTGCCTGGAGTTACTGGCAGGGAAGATTAGGAGATACGCAGTATTTT
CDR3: CAWSYWQGRLGDTQYF

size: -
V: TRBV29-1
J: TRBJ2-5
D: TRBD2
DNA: TGCAGCGTCGTTCTAGCGGGGGGGCCCTTGGAGACCCAGTACTTC
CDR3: CSVVLAGGPLETQYF

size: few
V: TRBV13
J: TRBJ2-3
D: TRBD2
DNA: TGTGCCAGCAGCTGGGGCTCGGGGGGGCGCAGCACAGATACGCAGTATTTT
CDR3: CASSWGSGGRSTDTQYF

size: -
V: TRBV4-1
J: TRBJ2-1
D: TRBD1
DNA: TGCGCCAGCAGCCAACCCCAAAGGGACAGGGTCAGTGAGCAGTTCTTC
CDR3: CASSQPQRDRVSEQFF

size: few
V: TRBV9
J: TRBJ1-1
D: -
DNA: TGTGCCAGCAGCGTAGAAATAGGTCGGAGCACTGAAGCTTTCTTT
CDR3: CASSVEIGRSTEAFF

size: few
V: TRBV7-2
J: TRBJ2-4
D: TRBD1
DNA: TGTGCCAGCAGTCAGGGGGCTGGGAACATTCAGTACTTC
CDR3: CASSQGAGNIQYF

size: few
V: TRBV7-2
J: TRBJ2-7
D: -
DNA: TGTGCCAGCAGCCACCCGGGGACGTGGTACGAGCAGTACTTC
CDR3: CASSHPGTWYEQYF

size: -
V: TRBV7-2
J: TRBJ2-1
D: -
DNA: TGTGCCAGCAGCCCAGGAACAAGGAATGAGCAGTTCTTC
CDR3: CASSPGTRNEQFF

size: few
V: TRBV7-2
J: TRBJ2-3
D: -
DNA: TGTGCCAGCAGCTTAGTTAGAGATACGCAGTATTTT
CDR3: CASSLVRDTQYF

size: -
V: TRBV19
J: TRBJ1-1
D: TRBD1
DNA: TGTGCCAGTAGAACAACAGGGGGCACTGAAGCTTTCTTT
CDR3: CASRTTGGTEAFF

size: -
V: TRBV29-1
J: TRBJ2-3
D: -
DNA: TGCAGCGTTGGTCTTAGGGGAACAGATACGCAGTATTTT
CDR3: CSVGLRGTDTQYF

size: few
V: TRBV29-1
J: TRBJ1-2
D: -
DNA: TGCAGCGTTGAAGACTTGGGCGGCTATGGCTACACCTTC
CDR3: CSVEDLGGYGYTF

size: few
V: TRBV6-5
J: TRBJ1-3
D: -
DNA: TGTGCCAGCAGGGGGATGAGCTCTGGAAACACCATATATTTT
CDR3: CASRGMSSGNTIYF

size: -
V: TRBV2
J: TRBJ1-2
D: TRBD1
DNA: TGTGCCAGCAGTCGGGACAGGGATGGCTACACCTTC
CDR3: CASSRDRDGYTF

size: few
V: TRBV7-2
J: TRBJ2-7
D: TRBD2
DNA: TGTGCCAGCAGCTTAGTTGGTAGCGGGAGTCGGGGCGGCGAGCAGTACTTC
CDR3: CASSLVGSGSRGGEQYF

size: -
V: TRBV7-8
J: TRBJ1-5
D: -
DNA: TGTGCCAGCAGCTCGTACAGGGTTAGCAATCAGCCCCAGCATTTT
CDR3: CASSSYRVSNQPQHF

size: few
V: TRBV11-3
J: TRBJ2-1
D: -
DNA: TGTGCCAGCATCTCCAAATCCCGTGGGACTTACAATGAGCAGTTCTTC
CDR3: CASISKSRGTYNEQFF

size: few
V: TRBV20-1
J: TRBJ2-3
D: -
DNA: TGCAGTGCTAGATCGGTAGATACGCAGTATTTT
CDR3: CSARSVDTQYF